In this sample, the clone carrying this T cell receptor (beta chain) turned up many times. This entry comes from a study of blood T cell repertoires in COVID-19. The overall study: Donors in the United States, Italy and Spain gave samples during acute or convalescent COVID-19. T cells, B-cell-depleted T cells, or PBMCs supplied cDNA or gDNA.

The ends were cut back, 2 bases at V and 1 base at J, with 11 bases in the middle. CDR3 length equals 15 residues. Per the germline V gene, CDR1 is SEHNR and CDR2 is FQNEAQ (reference sequence). Authors' processing steps: Reference gene primers were amplified, and this amplification served to estimate nucleated cell counts. Sequencing was performed with immunoSEQ multiplex PCR; in TCRdb, only in-frame clones are kept and a portion is missing. V and J calls and clone size follow that table, whereas D and trimming were derived from the DNA. The sample includes some 100,000 clones, over 75% seen only once; the top ten take 9.5% to 15%.

This chain connects TRBV7-9 to TRBJ1-1; D remains ambiguous. The source is a human donor in a cohort sampled during active COVID-19. The sample taken for sequencing was peripheral blood. For the CDR3, the DNA is TGTGCCAGCAGCTTAATTTACAGCCAGAACACTGAAGCTTTCTTT. Translation gives CASSLIYSQNTEAFF.